These 17 T cell receptor beta chains originate from one sample sequenced in a study of identical twins. TCRdb redid the calling of the 5' RACE reads with MiXCR, one entry per CDR3 protein. This table has around 480,000 distinct CDR3 sequences, around 15% appearing once. These data also featured in a second study, about yellow fever vaccine responses in identical twins.

The specimen was CD4+ T cells sorted from blood. The receptors originated from a young woman in good health.

Ten or more counts support this clonotype. The chain uses TRBV4-3 and TRBJ1-2; D is uncertain. The CDR3 extends over 16 amino acids. Germline CDR1 reads LGHNA; CDR2 reads YSLEER. V gave up 0 bases and J gave up 3 bases, with 14 bases separating them. The CDR3 DNA is TGCGCCAGCAGCCAAGATATTCGGGCAATGTACTATGGCTACACCTTC. Its protein product is CASSQDIRAMYYGYTF.

This clonotype has a handful of counts. V gene TRBV19 combines with J gene TRBJ2-4, with TRBD2 matching 9 bases. This CDR3 contains 16 residues. Germline V gene data show CDR1 as LNHDA and CDR2 as SQIVND (reference sequence). Trimming took 5 bases from V and 0 from J; bases not matched to a gene: 5. The CDR3 nucleotides read TGTGCCAGTAGTCCTAGCGGGGACCTAGCCAAAAACATTCAGTACTTC. Its protein product is CASSPSGDLAKNIQYF.

This clonotype was detected only once. CDR3 coding DNA: TGTGCCAGCAGTGATTCGTACGGGGGGATGAAGAGAAGGGCCAAAAACATTCAGTACTTC. Protein sequence: CASSDSYGGMKRRAKNIQYF. V gene TRBV2 combines with J gene TRBJ2-4; 7 nucleotides line up with TRBD2. This CDR3 comprises 20 residues. With 3 bases clipped from V and 1 base from J, the junction kept 18 bases outside the gene matches. The germline gives CDR1 SNHLY, CDR2 FYNNEI.

The V gene is TRBV12-3 or TRBV12-4, the J gene TRBJ2-1; D unresolved. Between the trimmed V and J ends, which lost 6 bases and 4 bases, there was a span of 16 bases. This CDR3 is 15 amino acids long. The CDR3 DNA is TGTGCCAGCAGCCCCCGACTTGGGTATTACAATGAGCAGTTCTTC. Translating it yields CASSPRLGYYNEQFF.

The chain recombines TRBV19 with TRBJ2-2; D tentatively fits TRBD1 or TRBD2 (5 bases each). The CDR3 contains 16 residues. Germline V gene sequence: CDR1 LNHDA, CDR2 SQIVND (reference sequence). V was clipped by 11 bases and J by 0 bases, with 19 bases between them. The CDR3 nucleotides read TGTGCCGTTAGTGTCGGTGGGGGAGCGAACACCGGGGAGCTGTTTTTT. This translates into CAVSVGGGANTGELFF.

The chain uses TRBV12-3 or TRBV12-4 and TRBJ1-5; no clear D. V dropped 3 bases and J dropped 1 base, with 4 bases sitting between them. The CDR3 spans 13 residues. The CDR3 loop reads CASSFRSNQPQHF. Written as DNA, the CDR3 is TGTGCCAGCAGTTTCAGGAGCAATCAGCCCCAGCATTTT.

This clonotype was seen a few times. The rearrangement links TRBV5-1 to TRBJ1-1; no clear D gene. Germline V lookup: CDR1 SGHRS, CDR2 YFSETQ. CDR3 size: 14 residues. V gave up 4 bases and J gave up 0 bases, with 10 bases separating them. DNA for the CDR3: TGCGCCAGCAGCCCCGGGATGATGAACACTGAAGCTTTCTTT. It is translated as CASSPGMMNTEAFF.

This rearrangement joins TRBV16 to TRBJ2-2; D may match TRBD1 or TRBD2 (5 bases each). Germline V gene sequence: CDR1 KGHSY, CDR2 FQNENV. CDR3 length: 14 residues. The germline V and J ends were trimmed by 0 bases and 4 bases, with 6 bases remaining between them. CDR3 coding DNA: TGTGCCAGCAGCCAATCTGGGGGCACCGGGGAGCTGTTTTTT. It codes for CASSQSGGTGELFF.

CDR3 sequence: CASSIGGRRTDTQYF. Here the CDR3 DNA reads TGCGCCAGCAGCATTGGTGGCCGTCGCACAGATACGCAGTATTTT. J is TRBJ2-3 and V is TRBV5-1; no clear D gene. The CDR3 sequence is 15 residues long. V was shortened by 4 bases and J by 1 base, with 13 bases between the two germline ends. CDR1 is SGHRS and CDR2 is YFSETQ in the germline V gene.

The chain recombines TRBV10-3 with TRBJ2-1; 7 nucleotides align to TRBD1. Trimming removed 9 bases from V and 4 bases from J; junction bases left unmatched: 9. This CDR3 is built from 14 residues. The germline CDR1 and CDR2 sequences are ENHRY and SYGVKD. CDR3 in amino acids: CAIKDRRTYNEQFF. DNA for the CDR3: TGTGCCATAAAGGACAGGAGAACGTACAATGAGCAGTTCTTC.

This clonotype was recorded only once. The chain combines TRBV30 with TRBJ1-1; possible D gene TRBD1, 5 bases. With 5 bases removed from V and 1 base from J, the gap between germline ends came to 8 bases. Germline lookup yields CDR1 GTSNPN and CDR2 SVGIG (reference sequence). The CDR3 sequence is 12 residues long. In DNA, the CDR3 is TGTGCCTGGGGACATTGGAACACTGAAGCTTTCTTT. It encodes CAWGHWNTEAFF.

V usage is TRBV27 and J usage is TRBJ2-3, with D unclear. The CDR3 is 14 amino acids. In germline, CDR1 is MNHEY, CDR2 SMNVEV (reference sequence). Trimming stripped 4 bases from V and 2 bases from J, with 10 bases between. DNA for the CDR3: TGTGCCAGCAGTTCGCGGCTAAACACAGATACGCAGTATTTT. This encodes CASSSRLNTDTQYF.

This clonotype turned up a few times. The chain recombines TRBV5-1 with TRBJ2-7; 8 bases are a match to TRBD1. V shed 3 bases, J shed 4 bases, and the junction held 6 bases outside the gene matches. CDR1 and CDR2 (germline): SGHRS, YFSETQ. This CDR3 is 14 amino acids long. CDR3 protein: CASSYQGATYEQYF. In DNA form, the CDR3 reads TGCGCCAGCAGCTATCAGGGGGCCACGTACGAGCAGTACTTC.

The chain joins TRBV2 to TRBJ2-5, with D possibly being TRBD2 (6 bases). Trimming removed 4 bases from V and 4 bases from J, with 13 bases in between. The germline V gene encodes CDR1 SNHLY and CDR2 FYNNEI. The CDR3 runs 14 residues. The CDR3 region has the DNA TGTGCCAGCAGTGCGCCGGGACTCCGAGAGACCCAGTACTTC. Amino acids: CASSAPGLRETQYF.

J is TRBJ2-2 and V is TRBV15; no reliable D call. The V end lost 9 bases, the J end lost 6 bases, and 8 bases lay between the germline ends. This CDR3 region has 11 residues. From germline, CDR1 is LNHNV and CDR2 YYDKDF (reference sequence). CDR3 in amino acids: CATEASGELFF. The CDR3 bases are TGTGCCACGGAAGCTTCCGGGGAGCTGTTTTTT.

This clonotype came up a few times. CDR3 sequence reads: CASSLSFGGQGAWAKNIQYF. As DNA, the CDR3 is TGTGCCAGCAGTTTATCATTTGGTGGACAGGGGGCTTGGGCCAAAAACATTCAGTACTTC. The V and J genes are TRBV12-3 or TRBV12-4 and TRBJ2-4; TRBD1 matches at 11 bases. The CDR3 is made up of 20 amino acids. Losses at the gene ends were 2 bases for V and 1 base for J; bases not matched to a gene: 13.

This clonotype has just a few counts. V gene TRBV12-3 or TRBV12-4 combines with J gene TRBJ1-1, with D uncertain. There are 12 residues in the CDR3. Trimming removed 7 bases from V and 11 bases from J, with 17 bases in between. DNA of the CDR3: TGTGCCAGCACCAACTGGCCCGAAGGGGCTTTCTTT. Translated: CASTNWPEGAFF.